This T cell receptor (beta chain) was observed in a study of T cell changes during pregnancy in multiple sclerosis. CDR3 length: 14 amino acids. From germline, CDR1 is SGHNT and CDR2 YENEEA. V lost 4 bases, J lost 8 bases, and 4 bases stayed unmatched. Here immunoSEQ multiplex PCR was the method, and the copy in TCRdb shows in-frame clones only, minus some. The sample includes nearly 70,000 clones, roughly nine tenths of them seen just once. This clonotype was obtained from a female donor in good health, enrolled as a control in a pregnancy study. V usage is TRBV11-3 and J usage is TRBJ2-1; TRBD1 matches at 11 bases. The sample was peripheral blood, taken in the second trimester of pregnancy. For the CDR3, the DNA is TGTGCCAGCAGCTCGGGACAGGGGGACCATGAGCAGTTCTTC. Amino acid sequence: CASSSGQGDHEQFF. The entire variable domain, with the rest obtained from reference TRBV11-3 and TRBJ2-1, is as follows: EAGVVQSPRYKIIEKKQPVAFWCNPISGHNTLYWYLQNLGQGPELLIRYENEEAVDDSQLPKDRFSAERLKGVDSTLKIQPAELGDSAVYLCASSSGQGDHEQFFGPGTRLTVL.